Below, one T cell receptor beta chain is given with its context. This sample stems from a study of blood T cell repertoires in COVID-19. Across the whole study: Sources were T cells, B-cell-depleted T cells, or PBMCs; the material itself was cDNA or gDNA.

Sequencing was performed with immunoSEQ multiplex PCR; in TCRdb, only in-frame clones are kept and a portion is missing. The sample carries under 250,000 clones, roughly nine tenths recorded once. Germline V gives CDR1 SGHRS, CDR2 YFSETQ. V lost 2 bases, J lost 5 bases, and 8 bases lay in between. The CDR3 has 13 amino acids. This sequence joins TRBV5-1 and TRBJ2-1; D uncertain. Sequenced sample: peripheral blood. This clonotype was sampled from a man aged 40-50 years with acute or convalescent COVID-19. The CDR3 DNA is TGCGCCAGCAGCTTCTCCCTTGACAATGAGCAGTTCTTC. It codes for CASSFSLDNEQFF. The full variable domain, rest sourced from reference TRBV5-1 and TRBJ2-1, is KAGVTQTPRYLIKTRGQQVTLSCSPISGHRSVSWYQQTPGQGLQFLFEYFSETQRNKGNFPGRFSGRQFSNSRSEMNVSTLELGDSALYLCASSFSLDNEQFFGPGTRLTVL.